The 23 T cell receptor beta chains presented below share a single source sample, sequenced in a study of T cells in Graves' hyperthyroidism and ophthalmopathy. TCR beta CDR3 sequences were amplified from RNA transcripts. In the first-round RT-PCR of the TCR CDR3, the HTBI primer set was used. One entry per CDR3 protein results from TCRdb running MiXCR on the multiplex PCR reads. The table records roughly 750,000 distinct CDR3 sequences, 16% of them present only once. The sequencing sample was made of blood. These receptor sequences come from a man aged 18 to 29 with Graves' hyperthyroidism.

This clonotype was seen many times. This rearrangement joins TRBV12-3 or TRBV12-4 to TRBJ2-1; a possible D gene is TRBD2 (7 bases). With 2 bases removed from V and 7 bases from J, the gap between germline ends came to 15 bases. This CDR3 comprises 15 residues. CDR3 in amino acids: CASSLSAGALNEQFF. CDR3 nucleotides: TGTGCCAGCAGTTTAAGCGCGGGGGCCTTGAATGAGCAGTTCTTC.

This clonotype was observed at least ten times. The chain employs TRBV7-9 and TRBJ2-1; TRBD2 aligns across 11 bases. Trimming at V came to 2 bases and at J to 0 bases, leaving 12 bases not matched to a gene. The germline CDR1 and CDR2 sequences are SEHNR and FQNEAQ (reference sequence). This CDR3 is 20 amino acids long. CDR3 bases: TGTGCCAGCAGCTTAACCCCTCTAACTAGCGGGAGCCACTCCTACAATGAGCAGTTCTTC. Protein: CASSLTPLTSGSHSYNEQFF.

V usage is TRBV10-2 and J usage is TRBJ1-5; D is possibly TRBD1 (5 bases). Deletions cut 2 bases from V and 5 bases from J, with 7 bases between. The germline CDR1 and CDR2 sequences are WSHSY and SAAADI. The CDR3 is 13 residues long. CDR3 protein: CASSEAGDQPQHF. The DNA of the CDR3 is TGCGCCAGCAGTGAGGCGGGGGATCAGCCCCAGCATTTT.

The chain links TRBV18 to TRBJ2-5; D gene ambiguous. Per the germline V gene, CDR1 is KGHSH and CDR2 is LQKENI. Trimming removed 0 bases at V and 5 bases at J, with 10 bases between. The length of the CDR3 is 14 residues. CDR3 amino acids: CASSPPAPLETQYF. The CDR3 DNA sequence: TGTGCCAGCTCACCACCAGCGCCTCTTGAGACCCAGTACTTC.

This clonotype was observed a few times. The chain links TRBV2 to TRBJ2-4, with no clear D. V lost 1 base to trimming and J lost 6 bases, with 16 bases between them. Germline V gene sequence: CDR1 SNHLY, CDR2 FYNNEI. The CDR3 covers 16 residues. The CDR3 region is CASSEGLKGRTNIQYF. CDR3 coding DNA: TGTGCCAGCAGTGAAGGCCTAAAGGGTAGGACAAACATTCAGTACTTC.

About this clonotype itself: Germline is not matched at one junction end, which may reflect a read error. V is TRBV10-3 and J is TRBJ2-7; D is ambiguous. The CDR3 spans 12 residues. CDR1 ENHRY and CDR2 SYGVKD come from the germline V gene. CDR3 protein: CATSSRAYEQYF. For the CDR3, the DNA is TGTGCCACCAGTTCCCGTGCCTACGAGCAGTACTTC.

This clonotype has at least ten counts. The chain has TRBV27 and TRBJ1-6; D is possibly TRBD1 (6 bases). CDR1 and CDR2 from the germline V gene are MNHEY and SMNVEV (reference sequence). The CDR3 is 14 residues long. The V end lost 0 bases, the J end lost 9 bases, and 9 bases lay between the germline ends. The CDR3 is CASSLSTGGSPLHF. The CDR3 DNA reads as TGTGCCAGCAGTTTATCGACAGGAGGTTCACCCCTCCACTTT.

In this sample, this clonotype turned up a few times. The rearrangement joins TRBV19 to TRBJ1-6, with TRBD1 as a possible D gene (6 bases). The V end was cut by 3 bases, the J end by 2 bases, with 14 bases between. Per the germline V gene, CDR1 is LNHDA and CDR2 is SQIVND (reference sequence). This CDR3 has 17 amino acids. The chain's CDR3 is CASSMRQGFAYNSPLHF. The CDR3 coding sequence is TGTGCCAGTAGTATGAGGCAGGGGTTCGCCTATAATTCACCCCTCCACTTT. The whole variable domain, remainder taken from reference TRBV19 and TRBJ1-6, is DGGITQSPKYLFRKEGQNVTLSCEQNLNHDAMYWYRQDPGQGLRLIYYSQIVNDFQKGDIAEGYSVSREKKESFPLTVTSAQKNPTAFYLCASSMRQGFAYNSPLHFGNGTRLTVT.

The sample holds many counts of this clonotype. V and J are TRBV6-1 and TRBJ2-5; D not resolved. V dropped 1 base and J dropped 5 bases, with 11 bases sitting between them. Germline lookup yields CDR1 MNHNS and CDR2 SASEGT. This CDR3 has 14 residues. As DNA, the CDR3 is TGTGCCAGCAGTGAAGATCCAGCAGAGGAGACCCAGTACTTC. Amino acids: CASSEDPAEETQYF.

This clonotype has at least ten counts. The chain links TRBV24-1 to TRBJ2-3; 11 bases align to TRBD1. This CDR3 is 16 amino acids long. J gave up 5 bases and V 2 bases, and 5 bases lay outside the gene matches. From germline, CDR1 is KGHDR and CDR2 SFDVKD. CDR3 nucleotides: TGTGCCACCAGTGATTCGGACAGGGGGCTCGAAGATACGCAGTATTTT. It is translated as CATSDSDRGLEDTQYF.

This clonotype has at least ten counts. The J gene is TRBJ2-3, the V gene TRBV28; D ambiguous. This CDR3 is 14 amino acids long. Germline loops: CDR1 MDHEN, CDR2 SYDVKM. V dropped 8 bases and J dropped 3 bases, with 15 bases sitting between them. The CDR3 region has the DNA TGTGCCAGCTGCCGCCCCTCGGCGACAGATACGCAGTATTTT. Translation gives CASCRPSATDTQYF.

The chain is built from TRBV24-1 and TRBJ2-2; possibly TRBD1 for D (5 bases). V was pared by 8 bases and J by 3 bases, with 9 bases between. The CDR3 is 13 residues long. Germline CDR1 and CDR2: KGHDR and SFDVKD. The CDR3 DNA reads TGTGCCACCACTGGGGCAGACACCGGGGAGCTGTTTTTT. It codes for CATTGADTGELFF.

This clonotype was detected many times. V is TRBV27 and J is TRBJ2-7; 7 nucleotides line up with TRBD1. Trimming cost V 6 bases and J 2 bases; bases outside gene matches: 7. The germline gives CDR1 MNHEY, CDR2 SMNVEV (reference sequence). The length of the CDR3 is 14 residues. The CDR3 coding sequence is TGTGCCAGCAGAACCCGGACAGGACCCTACGAGCAGTACTTC. Translated, it gives CASRTRTGPYEQYF.

This clonotype was counted ten times or more. The V and J genes are TRBV6-1 and TRBJ2-7, with D unclear. Deletions cut 5 bases from V and 2 bases from J, with 13 bases between. CDR1 and CDR2 (germline): MNHNS, SASEGT. The CDR3 is 14 amino acids. CDR3 sequence reads: CASSLDRSPYEQYF. For the CDR3, the DNA is TGTGCCAGCAGTTTGGACCGAAGCCCCTACGAGCAGTACTTC.

Ten or more counts support this clonotype. This chain joins TRBV30 and TRBJ2-2; D is unresolved. The CDR3 spans 14 residues. Germline V gives CDR1 GTSNPN, CDR2 SVGIG (reference sequence). V lost 8 bases, J lost 0 bases, and 13 bases lay in between. The CDR3 bases are TGTGCCCGCGCCGCGGACGCGAACACCGGGGAGCTGTTTTTT. Translated, it gives CARAADANTGELFF. The full variable domain, in which reference TRBV30 and TRBJ2-2 provide the parts outside the CDR3, is SQTIHQWPATLVQPVGSPLSLECTVEGTSNPNLYWYRQAAGRGLQLLFYSVGIGQISSEVPQNLSASRPQDRQFILSSKKLLLSDSGFYLCARAADANTGELFFGEGSRLTVL.

The chain joins TRBV27 to TRBJ1-6; the D is unclear. The V and J ends lost 2 bases and 0 bases respectively, with 8 bases between them. Germline V CDR1 and CDR2: MNHEY, SMNVEV (reference sequence). The length of the CDR3 is 16 residues. The CDR3 loop reads CASSLTGLSYNSPLHF. CDR3 bases: TGTGCCAGCAGTTTAACCGGCCTCTCCTATAATTCACCCCTCCACTTT.

This clonotype turned up a few times. J is TRBJ2-3 and V is TRBV25-1; no clear D gene. V was cut by 1 base and J by 2 bases, with 10 bases left in between. There are 15 residues in the CDR3. Germline CDR1 and CDR2: MGHDK and SYGVNS. The CDR3 DNA reads TGTGCCAGCAGTGAATCGCAGTTTAACACAGATACGCAGTATTTT. This gives the protein CASSESQFNTDTQYF. Drawing the rest from reference TRBV25-1 and TRBJ2-3, the complete variable domain is EADIYQTPRYLVIGTGKKITLECSQTMGHDKMYWYQQDPGMELHLIHYSYGVNSTEKGDLSSESTVSRIRTEHFPLTLESARPSHTSQYLCASSESQFNTDTQYFGPGTRLTVL.

This clonotype was counted many times. The genes are TRBV7-9 and TRBJ2-5, with unresolved D. V was pared by 3 bases and J by 1 base, with 3 bases between. CDR1 SEHNR and CDR2 FQNEAQ come from the germline V gene (reference sequence). This CDR3 comprises 12 residues. The CDR3 reads CASSLLQETQYF. In DNA form, the CDR3 reads TGTGCCAGCAGCTTGCTCCAAGAGACCCAGTACTTC.

Notes on this clonotype: Possible read error: a much larger clone is one base away. This chain links TRBV27 with TRBJ2-3; D not certain. Germline values: CDR1 MNHEY, CDR2 SMNVEV (reference sequence). This CDR3 is 13 amino acids long. V was shortened by 10 bases and J by 5 bases, with 16 bases between the two germline ends. The CDR3 loop reads CATISGGRDTQYF. For the CDR3, the DNA is TGTGCCACTATCAGTGGCGGCAGAGATACGCAGTATTTT.

This chain uses TRBV7-2 with TRBJ2-3; 12 bases align to TRBD2. Germline V gives CDR1 SGHTA, CDR2 FQGNSA. The CDR3 is made up of 16 amino acids. The V gene end was trimmed by 4 bases and the J gene end by 2 bases; junction bases not matched to a gene: 4. Here the CDR3 reads CASSSGTSGPTDTQYF. The CDR3 coding sequence is TGTGCCAGCAGCTCCGGGACTAGCGGGCCCACAGATACGCAGTATTTT.

This clonotype was found many times. V usage is TRBV28 and J usage is TRBJ1-5; 7 bases match TRBD1. After removal of 8 bases from V and 2 bases from J, the junction contained 6 bases not matched to a gene. Germline V gives CDR1 MDHEN, CDR2 SYDVKM. This CDR3 spans 14 amino acids. CDR3 residues: CASVRDRGNQPQHF. CDR3 coding DNA: TGTGCCAGCGTTCGGGACAGAGGCAATCAGCCCCAGCATTTT.

This clonotype has only a few counts. The conserved final phenylalanine or tryptophan is absent from the CDR3, which likely points to a read error. CDR3 nucleotide sequence: TGTGCCAGCAGTCTGCCCCGGATCTCCTACGAGCAGTACCTC. Amino acid sequence: CASSLPRISYEQYL. The genes are TRBV6-2 or TRBV6-3 and TRBJ2-7; unclear D gene. V dropped 5 bases and J dropped 0 bases, with 11 bases sitting between them. The CDR3 totals 14 residues. Germline CDR1 and CDR2: MNHEY and SVGEGT.

The sample holds a few counts of this clonotype. The chain combines TRBV28 with TRBJ2-2; 9 nucleotides match TRBD2. Per the germline V gene, CDR1 is MDHEN and CDR2 is SYDVKM. This CDR3 contains 15 residues. Trimming cost V 2 bases and J 5 bases; bases outside gene matches: 3. CDR3 sequence: CASSLAGGETGELFF. CDR3 coding DNA: TGTGCCAGCAGTTTAGCGGGAGGGGAAACCGGGGAGCTGTTTTTT. The full variable domain, its missing parts supplied by reference TRBV28 and TRBJ2-2, is DVKVTQSSRYLVKRTGEKVFLECVQDMDHENMFWYRQDPGLGLRLIYFSYDVKMKEKGDIPEGYSVSREKKERFSLILESASTNQTSMYLCASSLAGGETGELFFGEGSRLTVL.